The clone carrying this T cell receptor (beta chain) has just a few counts. Its specificity is unknown. The same CDR3 arises from other DNA sequences in this sample as well. V lost 4 bases to trimming and J lost 3 bases; unmatched junction nucleotides: 6. Germline CDR1 GTSNPN, CDR2 SVGIG (reference sequence). The CDR3 spans 13 residues. PCR amplification relied on 60 Vbeta primers (plus 13 Jbeta primers). The table came from immunoSEQ multiplex PCR; TCRdb's copy has only in-frame clones and leaves some out. The sample holds 110,000 or so clones, around 77% seen once. These data are taken from a study of cytomegalovirus exposure and HLA in healthy donors. Study-wide background: Assignment to the Caucasian-associated ancestry cluster applied to more than 75% of the roughly 420 genotyped donors.

Points from the study as a whole: Sequencing artifact likely explains a cluster of highly shared sequence variants.

This sequence joins TRBV30 and TRBJ2-7, with 7 bases aligning to TRBD2. Input material: PBMCs. The TCR originated in a woman in her 30s in good health and CMV-seropositive. In DNA, the CDR3 is TGTGCCTGGAACCCGACTAGCTACTACGAGCAGTACTTC. Protein product: CAWNPTSYYEQYF.